This TCR beta chain was documented in a study of T cell responses to AZD1222 COVID-19 vaccine. From germline, CDR1 is SGHRS and CDR2 YFSETQ. This CDR3 has 15 residues. Trimming removed 6 bases at V and 2 bases at J, with 17 bases between. The study's findings and limits: Baseline seropositivity occurred in only 5 to 7 AZD1222 recipients.

Points on this clone: What it binds is not known.

Only in-frame clones appear in the TCRdb table, and some are missing; sequencing was by immunoSEQ multiplex PCR. The data contain fewer than 200,000 clones, 92% of them seen just once; the ten biggest clones take up about 10%. The chain combines TRBV5-1 with TRBJ1-2; D unresolved. The material was peripheral blood, obtained on day 0 of AZD1222 vaccination. This receptor was taken from an adult in good health. The CDR3 reads CASTQGNTGNYGYTF. Here the CDR3 DNA reads TGCGCCAGCACCCAAGGGAACACCGGGAACTATGGCTACACCTTC.